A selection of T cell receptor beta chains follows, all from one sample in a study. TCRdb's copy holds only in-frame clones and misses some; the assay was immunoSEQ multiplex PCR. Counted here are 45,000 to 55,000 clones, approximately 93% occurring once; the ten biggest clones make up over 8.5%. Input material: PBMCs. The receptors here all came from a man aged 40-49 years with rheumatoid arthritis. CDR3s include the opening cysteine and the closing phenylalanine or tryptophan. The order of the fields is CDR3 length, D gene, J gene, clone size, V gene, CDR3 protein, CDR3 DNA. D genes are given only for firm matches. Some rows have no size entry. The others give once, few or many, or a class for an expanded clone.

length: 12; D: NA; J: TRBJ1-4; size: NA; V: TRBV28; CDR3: CASSIINEKLFF; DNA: TGTGCCAGCAGTATAATAAATGAAAAACTGTTTTTT
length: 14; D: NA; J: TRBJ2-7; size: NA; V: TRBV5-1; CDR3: CASSPGTLSYEQYF; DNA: TGCGCCAGCAGTCCCGGGACACTTTCCTACGAGCAGTACTTC
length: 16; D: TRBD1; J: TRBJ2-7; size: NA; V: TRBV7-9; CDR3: CASSPTTGASSYEQYF; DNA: TGTGCCAGCAGCCCTACGACAGGGGCAAGCTCCTACGAGCAGTACTTC
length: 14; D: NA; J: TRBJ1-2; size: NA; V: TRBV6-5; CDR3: CASIYGRRNEGYTF; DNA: TGTGCCAGCATCTATGGGCGGCGGAACGAGGGCTACACCTTC
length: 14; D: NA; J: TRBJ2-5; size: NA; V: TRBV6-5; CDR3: CASSGGTLKETQYF; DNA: TGTGCCAGCTCCGGCGGGACGCTTAAAGAGACCCAGTACTTC
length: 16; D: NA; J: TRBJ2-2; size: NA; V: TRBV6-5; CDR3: CASSYRGAKNTGELFF; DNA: TGTGCCAGCAGTTACAGGGGGGCAAAGAACACCGGGGAGCTGTTTTTT
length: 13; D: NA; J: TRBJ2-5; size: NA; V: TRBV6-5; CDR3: CASSYTGQETQYF; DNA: TGTGCCAGCAGTTACACAGGTCAAGAGACCCAGTACTTC
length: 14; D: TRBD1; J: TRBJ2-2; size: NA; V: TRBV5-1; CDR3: CASSPGQVPGELFF; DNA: TGCGCCAGCAGCCCAGGACAGGTTCCCGGGGAGCTGTTTTTT
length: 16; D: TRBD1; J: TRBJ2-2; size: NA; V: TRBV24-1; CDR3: CATSDWGQGATGELFF; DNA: TGTGCCACCAGTGATTGGGGACAGGGGGCTACCGGGGAGCTGTTTTTT
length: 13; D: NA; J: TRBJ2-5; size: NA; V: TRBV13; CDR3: CASSPGRQETQYF; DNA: TGTGCCAGCAGCCCGGGGAGACAAGAGACCCAGTACTTC
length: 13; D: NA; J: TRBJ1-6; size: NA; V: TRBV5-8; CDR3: CASSLAANSPLHF; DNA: TGTGCCAGCAGCCTTGCAGCGAATTCACCCCTCCACTTT
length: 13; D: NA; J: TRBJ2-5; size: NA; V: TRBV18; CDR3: CASSSDMGETQYF; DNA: TGTGCCAGCTCCTCCGATATGGGAGAGACCCAGTACTTC
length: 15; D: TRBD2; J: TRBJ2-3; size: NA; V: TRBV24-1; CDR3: CATTSSGRNTDTQYF; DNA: TGTGCCACCACGTCTAGCGGGAGGAACACAGATACGCAGTATTTT
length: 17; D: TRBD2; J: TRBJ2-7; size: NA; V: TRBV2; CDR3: CASSGTSGGLFSYEQYF; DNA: TGTGCCAGCAGCGGGACTAGCGGGGGGCTTTTCTCCTACGAGCAGTACTTC
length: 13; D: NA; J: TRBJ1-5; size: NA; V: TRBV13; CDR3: CASSSDRDQPQHF; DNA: TGTGCCAGCAGCTCCGACCGGGATCAGCCCCAGCATTTT
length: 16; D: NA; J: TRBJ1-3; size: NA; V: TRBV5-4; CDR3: CASSVRTFNSGNTIYF; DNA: TGTGCCAGCAGCGTGCGTACCTTTAACTCTGGAAACACCATATATTTT
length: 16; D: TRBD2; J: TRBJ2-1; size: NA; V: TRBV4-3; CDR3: CASSHRTSGSYNEQFF; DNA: TGCGCCAGCAGCCATAGGACTAGCGGGTCCTACAATGAGCAGTTCTTC
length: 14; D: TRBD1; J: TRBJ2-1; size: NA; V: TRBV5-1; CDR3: CASSHGTGGNEQFF; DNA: TGCGCCAGCAGCCACGGGACAGGGGGCAATGAGCAGTTCTTC
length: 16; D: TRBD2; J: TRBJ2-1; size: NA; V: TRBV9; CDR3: CASSVGGLAGRNEQFF; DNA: TGTGCCAGCAGCGTCGGAGGCCTAGCGGGAAGGAATGAGCAGTTCTTC
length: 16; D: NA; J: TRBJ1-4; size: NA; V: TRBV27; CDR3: CASSFLGASLNEKLFF; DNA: TGTGCCAGCAGTTTTCTAGGGGCCTCCTTGAATGAAAAACTGTTTTTT
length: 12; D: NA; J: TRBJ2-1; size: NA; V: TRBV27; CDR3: CASTGDLGEQFF; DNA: TGTGCCAGCACAGGCGATTTGGGAGAGCAGTTCTTC
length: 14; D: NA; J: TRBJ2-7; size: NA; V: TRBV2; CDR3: CASSEALQAYEQYF; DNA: TGTGCCAGCAGTGAAGCGTTGCAGGCCTACGAGCAGTACTTC
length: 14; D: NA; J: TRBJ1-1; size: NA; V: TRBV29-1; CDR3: CSVEASRGNTEAFF; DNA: TGCAGCGTTGAAGCGAGCAGGGGGAACACTGAAGCTTTCTTT
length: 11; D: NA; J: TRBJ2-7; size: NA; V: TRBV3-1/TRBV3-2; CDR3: CASSQLHEQYF; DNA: TGTGCCAGCAGCCAACTCCACGAGCAGTACTTC
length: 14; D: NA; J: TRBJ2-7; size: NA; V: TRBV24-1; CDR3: CATSDYRVGYEQYF; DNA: TGTGCCACCAGTGATTACAGGGTAGGCTACGAGCAGTACTTC
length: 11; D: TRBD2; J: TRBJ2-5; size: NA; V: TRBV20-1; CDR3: CSALAVETQYF; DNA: TGCAGTGCTCTAGCGGTAGAGACCCAGTACTTC
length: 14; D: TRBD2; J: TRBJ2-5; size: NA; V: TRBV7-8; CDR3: CASSRAGVRETQYF; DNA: TGTGCCAGCAGCCGAGCGGGAGTTCGAGAGACCCAGTACTTC
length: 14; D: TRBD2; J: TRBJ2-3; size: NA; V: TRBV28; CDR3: CASWTSGRLDTQYF; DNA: TGTGCCTCGTGGACTAGCGGGAGACTTGATACGCAGTATTTT
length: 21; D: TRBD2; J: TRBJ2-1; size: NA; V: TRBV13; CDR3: CASNLNVRTSAAPRSYNEQFF; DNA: TGTGCCAGCAACTTAAATGTCCGGACTAGCGCGGCCCCAAGGTCCTACAATGAGCAGTTCTTC
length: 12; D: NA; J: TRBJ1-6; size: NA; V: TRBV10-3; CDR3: CAIRGWDSPLHF; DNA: TGTGCCATCAGGGGATGGGATTCACCCCTCCACTTT
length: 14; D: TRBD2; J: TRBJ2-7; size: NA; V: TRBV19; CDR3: CASSMASGSYEQYF; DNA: TGTGCCAGTAGTATGGCTAGCGGTTCCTACGAGCAGTACTTC
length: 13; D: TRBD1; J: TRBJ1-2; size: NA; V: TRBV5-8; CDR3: CASSTTGDLGYTF; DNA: TGTGCCAGCAGCACCACAGGGGACCTTGGCTACACCTTC
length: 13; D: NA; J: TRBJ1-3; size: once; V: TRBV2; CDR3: CASSPGAGNTIYF; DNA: TGTGCCAGCAGTCCGGGGGCTGGAAACACCATATATTTT
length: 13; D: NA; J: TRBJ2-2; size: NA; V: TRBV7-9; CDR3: CASSLEAAGELFF; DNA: TGTGCCAGCAGCTTGGAGGCCGCCGGGGAGCTGTTTTTT
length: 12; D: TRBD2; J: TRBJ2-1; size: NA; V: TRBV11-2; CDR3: CASTGLADEQFF; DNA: TGTGCCAGCACCGGACTAGCGGATGAGCAGTTCTTC
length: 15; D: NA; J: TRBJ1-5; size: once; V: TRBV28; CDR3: CASTSGTPDYQPQHF; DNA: TGTGCCAGCACCTCCGGGACACCCGATTATCAGCCCCAGCATTTT
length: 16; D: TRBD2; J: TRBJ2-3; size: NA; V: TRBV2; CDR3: CASKVDPSGSTDTQYF; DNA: TGTGCCAGCAAGGTCGACCCTAGCGGGAGCACAGATACGCAGTATTTT
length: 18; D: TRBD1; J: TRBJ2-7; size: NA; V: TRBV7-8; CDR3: CASSLGQRTGGFLYEQYF; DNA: TGTGCCAGCAGCTTAGGCCAGAGGACAGGGGGTTTTTTGTACGAGCAGTACTTC
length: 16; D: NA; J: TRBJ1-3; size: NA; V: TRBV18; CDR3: CASSPLNVGSGNTIYF; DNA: TGTGCCAGCTCACCACTCAACGTTGGCTCTGGAAACACCATATATTTT
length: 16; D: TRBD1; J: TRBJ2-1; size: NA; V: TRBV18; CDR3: CASSPSGTGVLNEQFF; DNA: TGTGCCAGCTCACCATCAGGGACAGGGGTTCTCAATGAGCAGTTCTTC
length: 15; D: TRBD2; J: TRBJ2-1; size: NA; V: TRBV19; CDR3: CASSIWGGRANEQFF; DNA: TGTGCCAGTAGTATCTGGGGCGGGAGGGCCAATGAGCAGTTCTTC
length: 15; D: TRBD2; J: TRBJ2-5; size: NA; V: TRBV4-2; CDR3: CASRLTSGSQETQYF; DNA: TGTGCCAGCAGACTTACTAGCGGGTCCCAAGAGACCCAGTACTTC
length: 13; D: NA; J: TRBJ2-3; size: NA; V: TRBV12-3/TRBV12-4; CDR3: CASSFVATDTQYF; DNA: TGTGCCAGCAGTTTTGTGGCTACAGATACGCAGTATTTT
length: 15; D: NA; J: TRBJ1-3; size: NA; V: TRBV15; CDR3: CATSRARQTGNTIYF; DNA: TGTGCCACCAGCAGAGCCCGGCAGACTGGAAACACCATATATTTT
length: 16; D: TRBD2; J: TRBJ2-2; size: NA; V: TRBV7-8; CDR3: CASSLTRGENTGELFF; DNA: TGTGCCAGCAGCCTAACCCGGGGGGAGAACACCGGGGAGCTGTTTTTT
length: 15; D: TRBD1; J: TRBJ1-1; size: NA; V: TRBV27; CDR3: CASRLKTTGAQEAFF; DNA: TGTGCCAGCCGACTTAAAACGACAGGGGCCCAAGAAGCTTTCTTT
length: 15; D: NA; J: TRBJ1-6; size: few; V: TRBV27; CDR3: CASSLSRVGNSPLHF; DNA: TGTGCCAGCAGTTTATCTAGGGTGGGGAATTCACCCCTCCACTTT
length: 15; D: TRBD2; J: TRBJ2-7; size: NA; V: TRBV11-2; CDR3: CASSQTSVFTYEQYF; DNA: TGTGCCAGCAGCCAAACTAGCGTTTTCACCTACGAGCAGTACTTC
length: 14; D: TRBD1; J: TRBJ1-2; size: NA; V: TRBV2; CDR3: CASSDRQGREGYTF; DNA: TGTGCCAGCAGCGACCGACAGGGGCGGGAGGGCTACACCTTC
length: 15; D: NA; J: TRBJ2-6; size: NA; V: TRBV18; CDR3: CASSPVRAGANVLTF; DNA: TGTGCCAGCTCACCTGTTAGGGCTGGGGCCAACGTCCTGACTTTC
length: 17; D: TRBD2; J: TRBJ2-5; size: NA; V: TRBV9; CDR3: CASSVAASGGLQETQYF; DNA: TGTGCCAGCAGCGTAGCCGCTAGCGGGGGGCTTCAGGAGACCCAGTACTTC
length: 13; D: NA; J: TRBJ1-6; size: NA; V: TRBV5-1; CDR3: CASSLTDNSPLHF; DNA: TGCGCCAGCAGCTTGACGGATAATTCACCCCTCCACTTT
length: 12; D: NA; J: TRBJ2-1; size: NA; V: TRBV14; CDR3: CASSVVAFEQFF; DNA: TGTGCCAGCAGTGTGGTAGCGTTTGAGCAGTTCTTC